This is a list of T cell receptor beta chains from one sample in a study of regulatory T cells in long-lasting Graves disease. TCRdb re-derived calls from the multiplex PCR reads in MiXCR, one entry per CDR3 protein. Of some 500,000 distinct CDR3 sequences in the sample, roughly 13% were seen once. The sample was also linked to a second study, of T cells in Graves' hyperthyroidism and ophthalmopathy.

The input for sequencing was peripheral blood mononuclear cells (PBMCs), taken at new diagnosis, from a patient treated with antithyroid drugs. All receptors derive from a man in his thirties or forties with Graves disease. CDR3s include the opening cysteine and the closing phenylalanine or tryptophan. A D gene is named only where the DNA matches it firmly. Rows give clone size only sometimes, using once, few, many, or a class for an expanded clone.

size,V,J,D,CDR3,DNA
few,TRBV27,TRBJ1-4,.,CASSRTLGAEKLFF,TGTGCCAGCAGCAGGACCCTGGGGGCTGAAAAACTGTTTTTT
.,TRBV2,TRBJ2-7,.,CASSEGGRDEQYF,TGTGCCAGCAGTGAAGGGGGCCGGGACGAGCAGTACTTC
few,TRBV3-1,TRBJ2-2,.,CASSQGREELFF,TGTGCCAGCAGCCAAGGCCGTGAGGAGCTGTTTTTT
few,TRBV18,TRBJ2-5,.,CASSTGSLETQYF,TGTGCCAGCTCAACAGGATCCTTGGAGACCCAGTACTTC
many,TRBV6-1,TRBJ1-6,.,CASSLSPQGSPLHF,TGTGCCAGCAGTCTATCCCCACAGGGTTCACCCCTCCACTTT
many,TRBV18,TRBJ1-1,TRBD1,CASSPQGAGTEAFF,TGTGCCAGCTCACCCCAGGGGGCCGGCACTGAAGCTTTCTTT
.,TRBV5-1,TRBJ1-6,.,CASSLDKLDSPLHF,TGCGCCAGCAGCTTGGACAAACTAGATTCACCCCTCCACTTT
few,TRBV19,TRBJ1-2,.,CASSIDPNRRSGYTF,TGTGCCAGTAGTATAGATCCTAACAGGAGAAGTGGCTACACCTTC
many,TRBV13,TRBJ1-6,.,CASSSSPSSYNSPLHF,TGTGCCAGCAGCTCCTCACCGAGCTCCTATAATTCACCCCTCCACTTT
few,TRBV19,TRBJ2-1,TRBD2,CASSMGWASGRDNEQFF,TGTGCCAGTAGTATGGGCTGGGCTAGCGGGAGGGACAATGAGCAGTTCTTC
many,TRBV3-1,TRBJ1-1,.,CASSRDYTEAFF,TGTGCCAGCAGCCGTGATTACACTGAAGCTTTCTTT
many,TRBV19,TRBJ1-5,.,CASSWSTHNQPQHF,TGTGCCAGTAGTTGGAGTACTCACAATCAGCCCCAGCATTTT
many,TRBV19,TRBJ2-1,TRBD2,CASTPGTSGYNEQFF,TGTGCCAGTACCCCGGGGACTAGCGGGTACAATGAGCAGTTCTTC
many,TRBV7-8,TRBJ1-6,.,CASRSGTSNSPLHF,TGTGCCAGCAGGTCCGGGACCTCCAATTCACCCCTCCACTTT
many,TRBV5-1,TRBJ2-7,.,CASSSFRLTATTTEQYF,TGCGCCAGCAGCTCGTTCCGACTCACTGCTACTACTACCGAGCAGTACTTC
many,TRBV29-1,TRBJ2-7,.,CSVRGPEQYF,TGCAGCGTCCGTGGACCCGAGCAGTACTTC
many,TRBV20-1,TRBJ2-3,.,CSAPVGAAHSSTDTQYF,TGCAGTGCTCCTGTGGGGGCAGCCCATTCTAGCACAGATACGCAGTATTTT
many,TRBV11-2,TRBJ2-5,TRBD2,CASSSVAGQETQYF,TGTGCCAGCTCCTCCGTAGCGGGCCAAGAGACCCAGTACTTC
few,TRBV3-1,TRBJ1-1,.,CASSPQGFFTEAFF,TGTGCCAGCAGCCCACAGGGTTTTTTCACTGAAGCTTTCTTT
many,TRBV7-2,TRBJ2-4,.,CASSLGGRDIQYF,TGTGCCAGCAGCTTAGGAGGGCGGGACATTCAGTACTTC
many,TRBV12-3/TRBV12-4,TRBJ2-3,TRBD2,CASSLSGRTDTQYF,TGCGCCAGCAGTCTCAGCGGGAGAACAGATACGCAGTATTTT
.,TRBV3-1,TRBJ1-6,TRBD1,CASSRSTFDRGSSYNSPPHF,TGTGCCAGCAGCCGATCAACCTTCGACAGGGGCAGCTCCTATAATTCACCCCCCCACTTT
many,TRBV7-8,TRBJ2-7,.,CASSRTEGYEQYF,TGTGCCAGCAGCCGGACGGAGGGGTACGAGCAGTACTTC
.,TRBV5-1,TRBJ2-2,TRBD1,CASSLGWSGGNTGELFF,TGCGCCAGCAGCTTGGGCTGGTCAGGGGGGAACACCGGGGAGCTGTTTTTT
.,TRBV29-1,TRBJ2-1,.,CSVDSLRRGFYNEQFF,TGCAGCGTTGATTCATTGAGGAGGGGTTTCTACAATGAGCAGTTCTTC
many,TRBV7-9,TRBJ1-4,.,CASGQTREKLFF,TGTGCCAGCGGACAGACGCGTGAAAAACTGTTTTTT
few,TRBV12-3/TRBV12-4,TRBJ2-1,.,CASSSRLERTNEQFF,TGTGCCAGCAGTTCGCGACTGGAAAGGACCAATGAGCAGTTCTTC
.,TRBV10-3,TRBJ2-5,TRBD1,CAAGQGSQETQYF,TGTGCCGCAGGACAGGGCAGCCAAGAGACCCAGTACTTC
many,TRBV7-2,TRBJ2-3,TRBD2,CASSARLAGGDTQYF,TGTGCCAGCAGCGCAAGACTAGCGGGAGGGGATACGCAGTATTTT
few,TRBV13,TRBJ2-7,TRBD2,CASRDRAEGLAVQYF,TGTGCCAGCAGGGACAGGGCCGAGGGACTAGCGGTGCAGTACTTC
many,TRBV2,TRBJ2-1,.,CASSSGPVPLF,TGTGCCAGCAGTTCCGGACCGGTTCCTCTCTTC
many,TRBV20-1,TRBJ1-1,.,CSARGLGDVAEAFF,TGCAGTGCTAGAGGGTTAGGGGACGTGGCTGAAGCTTTCTTT
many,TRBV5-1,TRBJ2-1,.,CASSSASYNEQFF,TGTGCCAGCAGTTCGGCTTCCTACAATGAGCAGTTCTTC
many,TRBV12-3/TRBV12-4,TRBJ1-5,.,CASSSGAGGNQPQHF,TGTGCCAGCAGTTCAGGGGCCGGGGGCAATCAGCCCCAGCATTTT
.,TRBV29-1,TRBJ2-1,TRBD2,CSVVGRAGEQFF,TGCAGCGTTGTTGGGAGGGCGGGTGAGCAGTTCTTC
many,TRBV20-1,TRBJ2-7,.,CSASGRVVGEQYF,TGCAGTGCTAGTGGCAGGGTAGTAGGCGAGCAGTACTTC
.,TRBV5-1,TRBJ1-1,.,CASSSSTRSKAFF,TGCGCCAGCAGCTCCTCGACGCGGTCTAAAGCTTTCTTT
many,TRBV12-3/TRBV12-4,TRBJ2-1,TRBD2,CAGGGGFDEQFF,TGTGCCGGGGGGGGAGGGTTCGATGAGCAGTTCTTC
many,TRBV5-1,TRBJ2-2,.,CASSSSCGGELFF,TGCGCCAGCAGCTCCTCTTGTGGGGGGGAGCTGTTTTTT
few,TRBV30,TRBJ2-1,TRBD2,CAFTGTSFHNEQFF,TGTGCCTTTACCGGGACTAGCTTCCACAATGAGCAGTTCTTC
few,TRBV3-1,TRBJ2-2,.,CASSQSLANTGELVF,TGTGCCAGCAGCCAATCCCTAGCCAACACCGGGGAGCTGGTTTTT
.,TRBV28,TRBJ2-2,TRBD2,CASITGTSGRLAGELFF,TGTGCCAGCATAACCGGGACTAGCGGGAGGCTTGCCGGGGAGCTGTTTTTT